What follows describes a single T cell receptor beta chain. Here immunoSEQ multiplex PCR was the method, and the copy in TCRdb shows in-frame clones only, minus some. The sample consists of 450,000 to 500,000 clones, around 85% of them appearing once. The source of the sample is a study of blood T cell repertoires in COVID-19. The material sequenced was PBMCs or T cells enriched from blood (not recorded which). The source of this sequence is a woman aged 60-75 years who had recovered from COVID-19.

For the CDR3, the DNA is TGTGCCAGCAGCTATTGGACAGGGGGCGAGCAGTACTTC. Its translation: CASSYWTGGEQYF. This sequence joins TRBV5-4 and TRBJ2-7; 10 nucleotides align to TRBD1. J gave up 6 bases and V 3 bases, and 3 bases lay outside the gene matches. Germline CDR1 is SGHNT and CDR2 is YYREEE (reference sequence). The CDR3 covers 13 residues.